This TCR beta chain was obtained from a study of T cell repertoires in cytomegalovirus infection. Study overall: Indications of both CMV infection and matching HLA type were provided by public TCR beta signatures.

V trimming: 6 bases; J trimming: 0 bases; junction bases outside the gene matches: 10. CDR1 is KGHSH, CDR2 LQKENI, per germline. The CDR3 has 18 amino acids. This clonotype was detected a few times. TCRdb passed the reads through MiXCR, listing each CDR3 protein once. This sample carries around 450,000 distinct CDR3 sequences, about a third of them seen once, and the ten largest clones take about an eighth. The TCR comes from a human donor in good health (CMV status not recorded). Some clones in this sample may be carry-over from other donors' samples. This chain connects TRBV18 to TRBJ2-6, with TRBD2 matching over 8 bases. Sequencing was carried out using PBMCs. The CDR3 region is CASSARGGLNSGANVLTF. The CDR3 DNA reads TGTGCCAGCTCCGCTCGCGGGGGGCTAAACTCTGGGGCCAACGTCCTGACTTTC.